A single sample is the source of the 19 T cell receptor beta chains below, sequenced in a study of identical twins (dated by TCRdb to the mid-2010s). The library was made by 5' RACE. The sequencing machine was an Illumina HiSeq 2000. The raw public reads went through TCRdb reprocessing: fastp at Q25, MiXCR clone calling, in-frame beta chains kept. Identical CDR3 protein sequences are pooled into one entry, listed with their most common genes and DNA. The sample table contains around 300,000 distinct CDR3 sequences; only one count was recorded for about 8% of them. The ten largest clonotypes hold over 2% of the sample. These data were also filed under a second study, of yellow fever vaccine responses in identical twins.

The sample comprised memory (CD45RO+) T cells sorted from blood. The cell subset or site label corresponds to: CD45RO+ enriched T cells. The receptor source for this set is a woman aged 18-30 years in good health.

The rearrangement links TRBV6-5 to TRBJ2-1, with TRBD1 matching over 7 bases. The CDR3 is 12 residues long. From germline, CDR1 is MNHEY and CDR2 SVGAGI. The ends lost 5 bases at V and 7 bases at J; junction bases unmatched: 2. CDR3 bases: TGTGCCAGCAGTCGCAGGGGGAATGAGCAGTTCTTC. Amino acid sequence: CASSRRGNEQFF.

This clonotype was counted between two and nine times. The chain is built from TRBV3-1 and TRBJ2-2; possibly TRBD2 for D (6 bases). The germline V gene encodes CDR1 LGHDT and CDR2 YNNKEL (reference sequence). The CDR3 contains 14 residues. V dropped 1 base and J dropped 8 bases, with 11 bases sitting between them. CDR3: CASSQGPGGGELFF. The CDR3 DNA follows: TGTGCCAGCAGCCAAGGCCCCGGGGGAGGGGAGCTGTTTTTT.

This clonotype has only a few counts. This chain links TRBV29-1 with TRBJ1-1; TRBD1 aligns across 10 bases. The CDR3 contains 13 residues. Germline V gene data show CDR1 as SQVTM and CDR2 as ANQGSEA. Trimming cost V 5 bases and J 5 bases; bases outside gene matches: 5. CDR3 nucleotides: TGCAGCGTTCTTAGGACAGGGGGGACTGAAGCTTTCTTT. This codes for CSVLRTGGTEAFF.

Many counts were recorded for this clonotype. The chain combines TRBV29-1 with TRBJ2-2; D unclear. With 5 bases removed from V and 6 bases from J, the gap between germline ends came to 10 bases. CDR1 and CDR2 from the germline V gene are SQVTM and ANQGSEA. This CDR3 region has 12 residues. This CDR3 is CSVLDGAGELFF. DNA for the CDR3: TGCAGCGTTCTAGATGGCGCCGGGGAGCTGTTTTTT.

The chain couples TRBV11-2 to TRBJ2-6, with TRBD2 as a possible D gene (5 bases). Germline V gives CDR1 SGHAT, CDR2 FQNNGV. The CDR3 runs to 15 residues. V lost 6 bases to trimming and J lost 2 bases, with 11 bases between them. CDR3 DNA sequence: TGTGCCAGCAGGTCCCCCGGGGCTGGGGCCAACGTCCTGACTTTC. Translated: CASRSPGAGANVLTF.

The gene calls are TRBV7-6 and TRBJ2-3; 7 bases fit TRBD2. The ends lost 2 bases at V and 2 bases at J; junction bases unmatched: 4. Germline assignment: CDR1 SGHVS and CDR2 FNYEAQ. CDR3 size: 15 residues. In nucleotides, the CDR3 is TGTGCCAGCAGCTTACGGCGGGGGACCACAGATACGCAGTATTTT. Amino acid sequence: CASSLRRGTTDTQYF.

This clonotype showed up just a few times. The chain is built from TRBV7-3 and TRBJ2-1; 16 bases line up with TRBD2. The CDR3 covers 18 residues. CDR1 and CDR2 (germline): SGHTA, FQGTGA. Germline trimming cut 2 bases from V and 8 bases from J; bases unmatched to any gene: 9. CDR3 bases: TGTGCCAGCAGCTTAGGGACTAGCGGGAGGGCCATATCGGATGAGCAGTTCTTC. Its translation: CASSLGTSGRAISDEQFF.

This clonotype was seen repeatedly, ten times or more. This chain joins TRBV19 and TRBJ2-1; no definite D call. Germline V lookup: CDR1 LNHDA, CDR2 SQIVND (reference sequence). V was shortened by 6 bases and J by 8 bases, with 14 bases between the two germline ends. CDR3 length equals 13 residues. The DNA of the CDR3 is TGTGCCAGTAGAATGCATTTATCGGATGAGCAGTTCTTC. Translating it yields CASRMHLSDEQFF. The full variable domain, completed using reference TRBV19 and TRBJ2-1, is DGGITQSPKYLFRKEGQNVTLSCEQNLNHDAMYWYRQDPGQGLRLIYYSQIVNDFQKGDIAEGYSVSREKKESFPLTVTSAQKNPTAFYLCASRMHLSDEQFFGPGTRLTVL.

This clonotype has at least ten counts. The genes are TRBV2 and TRBJ1-6; D gene ambiguous. In germline, CDR1 is SNHLY, CDR2 FYNNEI. The CDR3 sequence is 15 residues long. With 4 bases removed from V and 10 bases from J, the gap between germline ends came to 17 bases. The CDR3 coding sequence is TGTGCCAGCAGTGGAGGGCAGCTAGGCGGATCACCCCTCCACTTT. This encodes CASSGGQLGGSPLHF.

This chain links TRBV6-1 with TRBJ1-3, with D possibly matching TRBD1 (6 bases). CDR3 length: 16 residues. The germline V and J ends were trimmed by 5 bases and 0 bases, with 14 bases remaining between them. Germline CDR1 is MNHNS and CDR2 is SASEGT. The CDR3 DNA follows: TGTGCCAGCAGTCCAGGGGCTTCCATCTCTGGAAACACCATATATTTT. Protein sequence: CASSPGASISGNTIYF.

This clonotype appeared many times. This rearrangement joins TRBV20-1 to TRBJ2-3, with D unclear. The V and J ends lost 3 bases and 6 bases respectively, with 16 bases between them. Germline V CDR1 and CDR2: DFQATT, SNEGSKA (reference sequence). This CDR3 comprises 14 residues. The DNA for the CDR3 is TGCAGTGCTAGTTTTCAGCCCGCCCCCGATACGCAGTATTTT. Translation: CSASFQPAPDTQYF.

This clonotype was seen at least ten times. The J gene is TRBJ2-1, the V gene TRBV20-1; TRBD2 matches 11 bases. This CDR3 is built from 17 residues. The V segment lost 3 bases and the J segment 0 bases; nucleotides outside the gene matches: 7. Germline-derived CDR1 and CDR2 are DFQATT and SNEGSKA (reference sequence). CDR3 sequence (DNA): TGCAGTGCTAGGGGTGGACTAGCGGGTTTCTCCTACAATGAGCAGTTCTTC. It encodes CSARGGLAGFSYNEQFF.

This clonotype was found many times. The chain joins TRBV4-1 to TRBJ2-1, with 16 bases lining up with TRBD2. Germline CDR1 is MGHRA and CDR2 is YSYEKL. There are 20 residues in the CDR3. The ends lost 4 bases at V and 3 bases at J; junction bases unmatched: 12. Here the CDR3 DNA reads TGCGCCAGCAGCCGCAAGGGACTAGCGGGAGGGCTGAACATCTACAATGAGCAGTTCTTC. Protein: CASSRKGLAGGLNIYNEQFF.

This clonotype has a handful of counts. The chain carries TRBV5-1 and TRBJ2-2; no definite D call. Trimming removed 2 bases from V and 2 bases from J, with 7 bases in between. Germline assignment: CDR1 SGHRS and CDR2 YFSETQ. This CDR3 region has 14 residues. The CDR3 bases are TGCGCCAGCAGCTTCGACTCAAACACCGGGGAGCTGTTTTTT. Translated: CASSFDSNTGELFF.

The rearrangement uses TRBV7-9 and TRBJ1-5; maybe TRBD1 (6 bases). Germline V gene sequence: CDR1 SEHNR, CDR2 FQNEAQ (reference sequence). This CDR3 contains 14 residues. Trimming left V 1 base short and J 3 bases short, with 7 bases between. CDR3 nucleotides: TGTGCCAGCAGCTTAGACAGGGACAATCAGCCCCAGCATTTT. Translating it yields CASSLDRDNQPQHF.

Many counts were recorded for this clonotype. This chain connects TRBV3-1 to TRBJ2-7; 7 bases are shared with TRBD2. V lost 3 bases and J lost 6; bases outside the gene matches: 2. This CDR3 is 12 amino acids long. Looked up from germline, CDR1 is LGHDT and CDR2 is YNNKEL (reference sequence). The CDR3: CASSQGLIEQYF. DNA for the CDR3: TGTGCCAGCAGCCAGGGACTAATCGAGCAGTACTTC.

This sequence joins TRBV24-1 and TRBJ2-6; 9 bases line up with TRBD1. The V gene end was trimmed by 5 bases and the J gene end by 0 bases; junction bases not matched to a gene: 7. Germline-derived CDR1 and CDR2 are KGHDR and SFDVKD. The CDR3 has 18 amino acids. The CDR3 reads CATSAPPGQGSGANVLTF. CDR3 bases: TGTGCCACCAGTGCCCCGCCGGGACAGGGCTCTGGGGCCAACGTCCTGACTTTC.

This clonotype appeared many times. The chain recombines TRBV5-1 with TRBJ1-1; perhaps TRBD1 as D (5 bases). V was trimmed by 7 bases and J by 2 bases, leaving 12 bases between them. Germline CDR1 reads SGHRS; CDR2 reads YFSETQ. The CDR3 runs 13 residues. CDR3 protein: CASLLGPNTEAFF. The CDR3 DNA sequence: TGCGCCAGCCTGCTGGGGCCCAACACTGAAGCTTTCTTT. The full variable domain, with the rest looked up from reference TRBV5-1 and TRBJ1-1, is KAGVTQTPRYLIKTRGQQVTLSCSPISGHRSVSWYQQTPGQGLQFLFEYFSETQRNKGNFPGRFSGRQFSNSRSEMNVSTLELGDSALYLCASLLGPNTEAFFGQGTRLTVV.

This clonotype showed up just a few times. This chain joins TRBV13 and TRBJ2-3; TRBD2 matches 10 bases. The CDR3 runs 16 residues. J lost 2 bases, V lost 5 bases, and 7 bases had no gene match. CDR1 is PRHDT and CDR2 is FYEKMQ in the germline V gene (reference sequence). For the CDR3, the DNA is TGTGCCAGCAGCGGGGAGGGGACTAGCGTCACAGATACGCAGTATTTT. This codes for CASSGEGTSVTDTQYF.